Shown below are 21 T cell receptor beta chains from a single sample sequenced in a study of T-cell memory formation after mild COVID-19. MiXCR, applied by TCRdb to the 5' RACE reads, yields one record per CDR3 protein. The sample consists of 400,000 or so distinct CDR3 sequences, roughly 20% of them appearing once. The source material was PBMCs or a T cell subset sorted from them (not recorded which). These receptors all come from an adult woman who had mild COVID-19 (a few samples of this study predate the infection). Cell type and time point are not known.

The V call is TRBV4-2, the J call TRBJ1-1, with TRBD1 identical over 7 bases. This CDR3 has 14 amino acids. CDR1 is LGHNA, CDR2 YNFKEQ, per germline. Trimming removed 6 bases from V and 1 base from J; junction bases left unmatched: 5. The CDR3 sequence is CASRQDRPNTEAFF. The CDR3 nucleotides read TGTGCCAGCAGACAGGACAGGCCGAACACTGAAGCTTTCTTT.

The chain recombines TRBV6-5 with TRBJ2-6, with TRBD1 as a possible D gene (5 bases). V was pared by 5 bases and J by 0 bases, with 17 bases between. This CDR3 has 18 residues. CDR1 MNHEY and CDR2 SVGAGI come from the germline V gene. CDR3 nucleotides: TGTGCCAGCAGTCGAACAGGCCTCCCTCCCTCTGGGGCCAACGTCCTGACTTTC. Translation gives CASSRTGLPPSGANVLTF.

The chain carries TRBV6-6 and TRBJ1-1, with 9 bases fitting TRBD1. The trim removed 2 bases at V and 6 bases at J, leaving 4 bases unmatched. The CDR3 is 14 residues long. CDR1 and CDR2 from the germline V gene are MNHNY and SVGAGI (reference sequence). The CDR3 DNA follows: TGTGCCAGCAGTTACCGGGACAGGGTCGCTGAAGCTTTCTTT. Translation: CASSYRDRVAEAFF.

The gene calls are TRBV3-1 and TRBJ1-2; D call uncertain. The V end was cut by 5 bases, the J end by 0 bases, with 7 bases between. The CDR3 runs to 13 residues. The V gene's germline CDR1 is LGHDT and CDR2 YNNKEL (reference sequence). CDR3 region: CASSYTANYGYTF. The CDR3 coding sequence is TGTGCCAGCAGCTATACAGCTAACTATGGCTACACCTTC.

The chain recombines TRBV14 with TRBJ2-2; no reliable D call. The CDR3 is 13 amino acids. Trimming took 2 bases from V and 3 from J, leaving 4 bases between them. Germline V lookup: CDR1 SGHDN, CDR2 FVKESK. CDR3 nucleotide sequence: TGTGCCAGCAGCCAAACATACACCGGGGAGCTGTTTTTT. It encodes CASSQTYTGELFF.

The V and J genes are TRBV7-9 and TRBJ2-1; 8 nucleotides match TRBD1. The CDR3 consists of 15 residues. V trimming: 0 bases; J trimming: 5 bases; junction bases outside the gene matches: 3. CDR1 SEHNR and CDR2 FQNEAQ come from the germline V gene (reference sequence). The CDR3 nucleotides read TGTGCCAGCAGCTTAGCCCAGGGGGCCCACAATGAGCAGTTCTTC. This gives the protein CASSLAQGAHNEQFF.

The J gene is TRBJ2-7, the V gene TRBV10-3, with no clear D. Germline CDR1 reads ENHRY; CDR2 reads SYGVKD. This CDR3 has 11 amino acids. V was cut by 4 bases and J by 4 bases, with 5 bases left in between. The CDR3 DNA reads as TGTGCCATCAGTGTCGGTTACGAGCAGTACTTC. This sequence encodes CAISVGYEQYF.

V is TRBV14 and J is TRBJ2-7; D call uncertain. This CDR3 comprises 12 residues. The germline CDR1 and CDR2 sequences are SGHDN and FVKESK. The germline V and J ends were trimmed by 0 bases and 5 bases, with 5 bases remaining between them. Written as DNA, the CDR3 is TGTGCCAGCAGCCAAGATCCCCACGAGCAGTACTTC. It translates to CASSQDPHEQYF.

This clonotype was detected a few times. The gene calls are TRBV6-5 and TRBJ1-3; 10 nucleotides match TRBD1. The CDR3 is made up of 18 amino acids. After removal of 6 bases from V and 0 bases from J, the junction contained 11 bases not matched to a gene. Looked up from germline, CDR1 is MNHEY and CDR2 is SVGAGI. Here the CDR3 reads CASSRGTGERISGNTIYF. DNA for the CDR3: TGTGCCAGCAGCCGAGGGACAGGGGAACGGATCTCTGGAAACACCATATATTTT.

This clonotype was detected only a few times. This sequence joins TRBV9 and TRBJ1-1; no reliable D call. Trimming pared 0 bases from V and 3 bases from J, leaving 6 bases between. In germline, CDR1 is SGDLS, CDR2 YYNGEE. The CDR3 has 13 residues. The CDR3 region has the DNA TGTGCCAGCAGCGTAGGAGGGTACACTGAAGCTTTCTTT. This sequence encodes CASSVGGYTEAFF.

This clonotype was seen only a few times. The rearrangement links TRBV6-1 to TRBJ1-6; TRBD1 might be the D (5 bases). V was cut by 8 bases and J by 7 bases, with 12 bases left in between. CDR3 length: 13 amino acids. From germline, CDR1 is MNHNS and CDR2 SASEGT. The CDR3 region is CASHGQPNSPLHF. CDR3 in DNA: TGTGCCAGCCACGGACAACCCAATTCACCCCTCCACTTT.

The CDR3 region is CSTTDRNNEQFF. The CDR3 nucleotides read TGCAGTACTACGGACAGAAACAATGAGCAGTTCTTC. The chain has TRBV20-1 and TRBJ2-1; tentatively, D is TRBD1 (6 bases). V was clipped by 8 bases and J by 5 bases, with 13 bases between them. The germline V gene encodes CDR1 DFQATT and CDR2 SNEGSKA (reference sequence). The CDR3 is made up of 12 amino acids.

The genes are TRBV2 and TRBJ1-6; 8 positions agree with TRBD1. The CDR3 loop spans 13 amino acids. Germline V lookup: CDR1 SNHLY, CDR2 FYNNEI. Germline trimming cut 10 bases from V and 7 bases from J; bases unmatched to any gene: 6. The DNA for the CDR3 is TGTGCCACCAGGGACAGGAAGAATTCACCCCTCCACTTT. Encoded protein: CATRDRKNSPLHF.

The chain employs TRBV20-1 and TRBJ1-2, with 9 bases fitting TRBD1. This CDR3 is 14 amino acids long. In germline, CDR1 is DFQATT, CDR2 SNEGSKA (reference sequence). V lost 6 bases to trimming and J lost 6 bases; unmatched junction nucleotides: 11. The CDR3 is CSASDRGLFDGYTF. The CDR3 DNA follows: TGCAGTGCCTCCGACAGGGGGTTATTCGATGGCTACACCTTC.

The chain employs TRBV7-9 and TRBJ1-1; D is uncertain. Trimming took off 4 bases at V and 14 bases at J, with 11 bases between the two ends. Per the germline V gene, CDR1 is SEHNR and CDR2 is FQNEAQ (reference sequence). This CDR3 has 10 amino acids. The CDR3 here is CASSSAEEFF. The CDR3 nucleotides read TGTGCCAGCAGCTCCGCTGAGGAATTCTTT. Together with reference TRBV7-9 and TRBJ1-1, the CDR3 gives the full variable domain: DTGVSQNPRHKITKRGQNVTFRCDPISEHNRLYWYRQTLGQGPEFLTYFQNEAQLEKSRLLSDRFSAERPKGSFSTLEIQRTEQGDSAMYLCASSSAEEFFGQGTRLTVV.

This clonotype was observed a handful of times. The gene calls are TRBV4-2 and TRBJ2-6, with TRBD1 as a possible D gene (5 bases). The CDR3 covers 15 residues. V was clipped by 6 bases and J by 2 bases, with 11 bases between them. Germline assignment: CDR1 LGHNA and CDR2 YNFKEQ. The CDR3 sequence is CASSPGSPGANVLTF. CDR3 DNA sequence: TGTGCCAGCAGTCCAGGGTCCCCTGGGGCCAACGTCCTGACTTTC.

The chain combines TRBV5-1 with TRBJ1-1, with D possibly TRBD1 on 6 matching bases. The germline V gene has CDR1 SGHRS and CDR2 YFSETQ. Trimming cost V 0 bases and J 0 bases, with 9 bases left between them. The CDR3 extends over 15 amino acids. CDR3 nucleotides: TGCGCCAGCAGCTTGGACAGGGCCTTGAACACTGAAGCTTTCTTT. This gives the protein CASSLDRALNTEAFF.

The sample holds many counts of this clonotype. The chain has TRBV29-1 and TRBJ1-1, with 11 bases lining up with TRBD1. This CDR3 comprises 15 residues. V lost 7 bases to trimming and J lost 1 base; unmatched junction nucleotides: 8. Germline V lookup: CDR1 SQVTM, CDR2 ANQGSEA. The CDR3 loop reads CSGRTGGMWNTEAFF. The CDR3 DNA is TGCAGCGGTCGGACAGGGGGCATGTGGAACACTGAAGCTTTCTTT.

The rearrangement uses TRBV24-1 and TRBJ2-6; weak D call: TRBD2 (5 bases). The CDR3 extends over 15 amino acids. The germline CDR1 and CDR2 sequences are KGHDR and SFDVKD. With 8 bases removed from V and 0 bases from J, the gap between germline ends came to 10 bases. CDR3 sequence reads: CATTDSRSGANVLTF. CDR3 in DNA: TGTGCCACCACGGACTCCCGCTCTGGGGCCAACGTCCTGACTTTC.

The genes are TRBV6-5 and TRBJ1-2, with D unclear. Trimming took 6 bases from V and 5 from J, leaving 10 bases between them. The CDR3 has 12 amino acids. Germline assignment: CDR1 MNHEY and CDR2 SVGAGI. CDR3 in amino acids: CASRPNSYGYTF. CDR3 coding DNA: TGTGCCAGCAGACCCAACAGTTATGGCTACACCTTC.

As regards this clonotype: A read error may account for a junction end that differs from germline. Written as DNA, the CDR3 is TGTGCCAGCAGTTTAGCCGGGACAAATACCTACAATGAGCAGTTCTTC. Translated, it gives CASSLAGTNTYNEQFF. The chain recombines TRBV7-2 with TRBJ2-1; maybe TRBD1 (6 bases). The CDR3 has 16 residues. Germline values: CDR1 SGHTA, CDR2 FQGNSA.